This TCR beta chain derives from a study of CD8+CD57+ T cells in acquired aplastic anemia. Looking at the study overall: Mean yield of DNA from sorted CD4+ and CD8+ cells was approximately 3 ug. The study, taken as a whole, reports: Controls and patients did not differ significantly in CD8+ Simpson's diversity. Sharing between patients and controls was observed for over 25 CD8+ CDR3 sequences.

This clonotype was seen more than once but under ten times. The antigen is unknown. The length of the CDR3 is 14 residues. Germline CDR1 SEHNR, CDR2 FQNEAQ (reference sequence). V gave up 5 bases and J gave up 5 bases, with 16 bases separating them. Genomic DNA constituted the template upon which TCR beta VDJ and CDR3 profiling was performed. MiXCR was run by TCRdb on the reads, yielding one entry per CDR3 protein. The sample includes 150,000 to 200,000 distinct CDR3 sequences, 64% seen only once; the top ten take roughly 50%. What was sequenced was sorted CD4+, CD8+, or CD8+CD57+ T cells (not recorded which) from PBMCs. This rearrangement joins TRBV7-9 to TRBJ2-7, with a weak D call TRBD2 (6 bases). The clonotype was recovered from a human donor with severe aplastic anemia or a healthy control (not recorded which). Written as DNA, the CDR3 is TGTGCCAGCAGCCCACACGCGGGGCGCGACGAGCAGTACTTC. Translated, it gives CASSPHAGRDEQYF.